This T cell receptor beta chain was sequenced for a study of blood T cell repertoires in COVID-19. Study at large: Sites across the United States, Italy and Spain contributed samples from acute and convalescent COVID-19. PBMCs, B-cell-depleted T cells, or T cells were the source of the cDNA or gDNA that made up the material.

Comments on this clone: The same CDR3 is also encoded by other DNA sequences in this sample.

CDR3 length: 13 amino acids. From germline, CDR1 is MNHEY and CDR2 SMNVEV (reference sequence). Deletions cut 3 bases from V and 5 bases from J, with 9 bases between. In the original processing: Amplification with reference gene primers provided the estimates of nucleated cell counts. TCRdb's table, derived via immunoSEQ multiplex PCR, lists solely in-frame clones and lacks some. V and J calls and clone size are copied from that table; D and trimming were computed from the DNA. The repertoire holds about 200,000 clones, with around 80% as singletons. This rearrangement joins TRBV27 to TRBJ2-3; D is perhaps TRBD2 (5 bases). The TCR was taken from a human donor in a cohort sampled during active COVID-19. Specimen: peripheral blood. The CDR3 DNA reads TGTGCCAGCAGTTTCAGCGGATTAGATACGCAGTATTTT. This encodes CASSFSGLDTQYF.